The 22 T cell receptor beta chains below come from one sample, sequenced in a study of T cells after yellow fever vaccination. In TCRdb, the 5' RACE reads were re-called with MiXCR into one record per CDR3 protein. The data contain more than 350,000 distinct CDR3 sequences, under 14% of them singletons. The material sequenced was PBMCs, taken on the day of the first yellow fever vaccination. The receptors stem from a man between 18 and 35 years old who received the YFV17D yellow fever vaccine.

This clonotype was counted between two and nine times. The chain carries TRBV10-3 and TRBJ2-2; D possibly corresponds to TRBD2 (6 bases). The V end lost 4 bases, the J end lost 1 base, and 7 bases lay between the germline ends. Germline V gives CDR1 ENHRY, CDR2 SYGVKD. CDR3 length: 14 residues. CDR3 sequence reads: CAISVGGNTGELFF. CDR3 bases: TGTGCCATCAGTGTGGGAGGGAACACCGGGGAGCTGTTTTTT.

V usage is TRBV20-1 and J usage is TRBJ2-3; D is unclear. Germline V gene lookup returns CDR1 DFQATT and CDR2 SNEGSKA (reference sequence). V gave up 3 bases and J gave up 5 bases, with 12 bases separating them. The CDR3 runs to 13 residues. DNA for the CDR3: TGCAGTGCTAGTGGACCCCTTCGAGATACGCAGTATTTT. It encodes CSASGPLRDTQYF.

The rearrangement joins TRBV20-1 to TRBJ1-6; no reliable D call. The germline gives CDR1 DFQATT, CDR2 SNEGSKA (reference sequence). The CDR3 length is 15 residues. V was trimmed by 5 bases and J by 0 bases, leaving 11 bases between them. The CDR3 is CSARAGSSYNSPLHF. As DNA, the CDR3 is TGCAGTGCTCGCGCGGGTAGCTCCTATAATTCACCCCTCCACTTT.

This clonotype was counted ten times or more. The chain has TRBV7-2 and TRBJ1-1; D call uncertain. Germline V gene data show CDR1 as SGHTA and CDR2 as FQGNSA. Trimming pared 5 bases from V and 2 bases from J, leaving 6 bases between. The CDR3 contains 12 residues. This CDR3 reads CASSTYNTEAFF. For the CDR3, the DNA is TGTGCCAGCAGCACTTACAACACTGAAGCTTTCTTT. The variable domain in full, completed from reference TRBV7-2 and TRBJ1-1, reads GAGVSQSPSNKVTEKGKDVELRCDPISGHTALYWYRQSLGQGLEFLIYFQGNSAPDKSGLPSDRFSAERTGGSVSTLTIQRTQQEDSAVYLCASSTYNTEAFFGQGTRLTVV.

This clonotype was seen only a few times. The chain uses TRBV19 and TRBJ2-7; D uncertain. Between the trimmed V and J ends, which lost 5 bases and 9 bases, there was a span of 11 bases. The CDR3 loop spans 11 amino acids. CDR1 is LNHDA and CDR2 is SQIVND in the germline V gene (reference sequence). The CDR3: CASSPRRTQYF. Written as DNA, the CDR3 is TGTGCCAGTAGTCCTCGCAGGACGCAGTACTTC.

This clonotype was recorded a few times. The CDR3 region is CASSPQGNWEQFF. The CDR3 DNA sequence: TGTGCCAGCAGTCCACAGGGGAATTGGGAGCAGTTCTTC. The rearrangement links TRBV12-3 or TRBV12-4 to TRBJ2-1; 7 bases match TRBD1. The CDR3 has 13 residues. V shed 5 bases, J shed 10 bases, and the junction held 8 bases outside the gene matches.

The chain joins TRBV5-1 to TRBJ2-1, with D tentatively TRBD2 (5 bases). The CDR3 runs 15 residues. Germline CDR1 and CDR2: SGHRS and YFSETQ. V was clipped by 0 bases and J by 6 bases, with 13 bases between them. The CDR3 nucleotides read TGCGCCAGCAGCTTGGGACCGGACTTCGGCAATGAGCAGTTCTTC. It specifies CASSLGPDFGNEQFF.

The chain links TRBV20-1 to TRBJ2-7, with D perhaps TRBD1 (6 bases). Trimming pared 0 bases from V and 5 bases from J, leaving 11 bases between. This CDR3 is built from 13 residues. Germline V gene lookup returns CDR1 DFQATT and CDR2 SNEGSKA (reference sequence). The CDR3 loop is CSAREVGGDEQYF. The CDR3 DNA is TGCAGTGCTAGAGAGGTAGGGGGAGACGAGCAGTACTTC.

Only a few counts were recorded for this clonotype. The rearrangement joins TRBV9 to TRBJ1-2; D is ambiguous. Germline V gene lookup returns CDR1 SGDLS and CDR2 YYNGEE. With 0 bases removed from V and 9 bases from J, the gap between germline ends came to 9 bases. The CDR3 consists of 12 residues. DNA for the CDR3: TGTGCCAGCAGCGTAGTTAAGGGAAGCTACACCTTC. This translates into CASSVVKGSYTF.

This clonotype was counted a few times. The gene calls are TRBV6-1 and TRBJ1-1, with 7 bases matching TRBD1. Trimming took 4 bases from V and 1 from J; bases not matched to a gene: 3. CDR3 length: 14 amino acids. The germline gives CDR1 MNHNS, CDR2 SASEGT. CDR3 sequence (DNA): TGTGCCAGCAGTGCTTACAGGGGGAACACTGAAGCTTTCTTT. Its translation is CASSAYRGNTEAFF.

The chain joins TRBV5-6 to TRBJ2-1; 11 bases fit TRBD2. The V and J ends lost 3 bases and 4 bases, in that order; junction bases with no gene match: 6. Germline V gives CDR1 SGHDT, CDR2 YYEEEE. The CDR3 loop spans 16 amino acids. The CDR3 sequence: CASSSRTSGFYNEQFF. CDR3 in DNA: TGTGCCAGCAGCTCAAGGACTAGCGGGTTTTACAATGAGCAGTTCTTC.

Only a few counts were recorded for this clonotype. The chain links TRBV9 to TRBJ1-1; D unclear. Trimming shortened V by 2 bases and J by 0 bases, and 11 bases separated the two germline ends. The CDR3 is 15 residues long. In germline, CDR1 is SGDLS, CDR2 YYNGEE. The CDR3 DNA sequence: TGTGCCAGCAGCGTCGAAGGACTCATGAACACTGAAGCTTTCTTT. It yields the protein CASSVEGLMNTEAFF.

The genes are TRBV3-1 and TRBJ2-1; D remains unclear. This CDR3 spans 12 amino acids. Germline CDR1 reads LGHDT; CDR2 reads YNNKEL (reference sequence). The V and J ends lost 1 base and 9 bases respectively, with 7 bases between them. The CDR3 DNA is TGTGCCAGCAGCCAAGGGGAATTTGAGCAGTTCTTC. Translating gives CASSQGEFEQFF.

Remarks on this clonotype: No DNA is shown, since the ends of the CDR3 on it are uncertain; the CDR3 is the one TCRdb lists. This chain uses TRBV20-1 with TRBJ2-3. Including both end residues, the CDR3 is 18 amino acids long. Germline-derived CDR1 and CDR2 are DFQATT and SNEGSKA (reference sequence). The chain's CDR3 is CSASGEPQFGNGDIRQYF.

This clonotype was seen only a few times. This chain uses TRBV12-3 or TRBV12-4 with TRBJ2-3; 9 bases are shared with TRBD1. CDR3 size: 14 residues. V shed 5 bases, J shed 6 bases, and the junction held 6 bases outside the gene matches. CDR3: CASSTDRGRDTQYF. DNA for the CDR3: TGTGCCAGCAGTACGGACAGGGGAAGGGATACGCAGTATTTT.

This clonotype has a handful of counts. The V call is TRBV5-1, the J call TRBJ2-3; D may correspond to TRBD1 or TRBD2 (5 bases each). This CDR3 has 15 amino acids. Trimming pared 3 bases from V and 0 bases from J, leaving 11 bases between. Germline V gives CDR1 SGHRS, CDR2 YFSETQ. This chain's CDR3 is CASSSRDPSTDTQYF. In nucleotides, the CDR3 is TGCGCCAGCAGCTCCCGGGACCCCAGCACAGATACGCAGTATTTT.

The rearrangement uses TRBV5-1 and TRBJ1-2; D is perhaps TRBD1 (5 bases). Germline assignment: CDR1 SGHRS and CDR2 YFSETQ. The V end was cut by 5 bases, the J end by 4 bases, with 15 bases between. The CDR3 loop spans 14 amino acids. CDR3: CASSFGTGVYGYTF. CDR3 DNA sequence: TGCGCCAGCAGTTTTGGGACGGGTGTCTATGGCTACACCTTC.

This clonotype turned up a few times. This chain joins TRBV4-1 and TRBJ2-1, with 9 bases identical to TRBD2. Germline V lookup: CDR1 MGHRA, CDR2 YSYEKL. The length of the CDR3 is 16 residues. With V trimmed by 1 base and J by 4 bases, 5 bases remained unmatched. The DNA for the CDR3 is TGCGCCAGCAGCCAAGGGGGGAGCGGGGGGTACAATGAGCAGTTCTTC. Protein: CASSQGGSGGYNEQFF.

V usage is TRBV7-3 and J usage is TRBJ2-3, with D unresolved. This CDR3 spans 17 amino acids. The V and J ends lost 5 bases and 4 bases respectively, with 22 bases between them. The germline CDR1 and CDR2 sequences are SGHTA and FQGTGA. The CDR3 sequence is CASSLRPGRVWSDTQYF. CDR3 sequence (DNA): TGTGCCAGCAGCCTCCGCCCCGGTAGAGTGTGGTCAGATACGCAGTATTTT.

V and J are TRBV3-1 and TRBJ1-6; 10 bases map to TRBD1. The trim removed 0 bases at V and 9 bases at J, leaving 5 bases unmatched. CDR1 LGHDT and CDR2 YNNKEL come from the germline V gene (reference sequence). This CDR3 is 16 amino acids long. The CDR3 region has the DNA TGTGCCAGCAGCCAAGATGTTTGGGACAGGGGTTCACCCCTCCACTTT. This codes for CASSQDVWDRGSPLHF.

CDR3 residues: CSASDRGFFTEAFF. The CDR3 DNA sequence: TGCAGTGCTTCGGACAGGGGTTTCTTTACTGAAGCTTTCTTT. The V gene is TRBV20-1, the J gene TRBJ1-1, with 9 bases that match TRBD1. The ends lost 5 bases at V and 5 bases at J; junction bases unmatched: 9. CDR3 length: 14 amino acids. CDR1 and CDR2 from the germline V gene are DFQATT and SNEGSKA (reference sequence).

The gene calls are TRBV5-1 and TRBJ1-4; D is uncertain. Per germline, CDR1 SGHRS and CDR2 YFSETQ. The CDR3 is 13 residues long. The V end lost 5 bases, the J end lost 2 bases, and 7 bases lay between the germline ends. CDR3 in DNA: TGCGCCAGCAGTGGAACCACTAATGAAAAACTGTTTTTT. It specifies CASSGTTNEKLFF.